The source of this T cell receptor (beta chain) is a study of blood T cell repertoires in COVID-19. About the study: Samples of COVID-19 (acute and convalescent) were obtained from the United States, Italy and Spain.

Some clones are missing from TCRdb's copy, which holds only in-frame ones; the method was immunoSEQ multiplex PCR. The sample has approximately 200,000 clones, 84% seen once. In germline, CDR1 is LNHDA, CDR2 SQIVND (reference sequence). Trimming removed 3 bases at V and 0 bases at J, with 8 bases between. There are 14 residues in the CDR3. The chain is built from TRBV19 and TRBJ1-2; tentative D call: TRBD1 (6 bases). The sequenced sample was peripheral blood. This sequence originates from a woman over 75 with COVID-19, enrolled during active disease. Here the CDR3 DNA reads TGTGCCAGTAGTATCCAGGGGACTAACTATGGCTACACCTTC. Protein product: CASSIQGTNYGYTF.